What follows is one TCR beta chain and its context. Its antigen remains unidentified. No qualities accompany the bases; no much larger clone lies one base away. The sample comes from a study of blood T cells in healthy people across ages (dated by TCRdb to the mid-2010s). As for the study more broadly: In model experiments, template switching captured roughly one uniquely barcoded TCR beta cDNA molecule for every two T cells. The study measured age-related changes in TCR beta repertoire diversity using deep sequencing normalized with unique cDNA molecular identifiers. The donors were divided into four age groups: young (average about 16 years), middle-aged (approximately 39), aged (about 60) and long-lived (about 80). To avoid experimental bias, donors of different ages were spread randomly across the sequencing lanes. Using the same blood draw, the study looked at two additional independent replicas of 1 million unique cDNA reads for two donors, one aged 18 to 29 and the other aged 80 or older.

CDR1 and CDR2 are read off the germline V gene as MNHEY and SVGEGT. Counted from cysteine to phenylalanine, this CDR3 has 15 amino acids. Only the CDR3 part of the read is kept: 45 bases, read in frame from the first base. The germline V and J ends show losses of 6 bases and 2 bases respectively, and no gene match explains 3 bases of the junction. General study outcomes and caveats: As age increased, observed TCR beta diversity per million T cells dropped in a roughly linear way, and a significant reduction was already evident by age 40. Observed TCR beta diversity correlated strongly with the percentage of naive T cells measured by flow cytometry. Because the CMV infection status of the donors was unknown, age-related changes in expanded clonotypes may potentially have been confounded. Compared with the aged group, the long-lived group had more naive CD4+ T cells, fewer expanded clones and increased TCR diversity, a pattern suggesting age selection. Because profiling used bulk unsorted PBMCs, naive and antigen-experienced compartments could not be compared conclusively. Estimates of total diversity based on one million sequenced T cells were regarded as lower bounds and as underestimates.

The method behind the library was 5' RACE. The sequencer was an Illumina HiSeq 2500. A second PCR of about 6 to 12 cycles was run with a J-beta primer mix and a sample-barcoded 5' primer. A unique molecular identifier was introduced onto each TCR beta cDNA molecule by a template-switch 5' adaptor carrying 12 random nucleotides. Each sample yielded at least 2.5 million CDR3-containing paired-end reads. First-strand cDNA synthesis was performed from all RNA using the Mint cDNA synthesis kit, with priming by a TRBC-specific oligonucleotide. After uracil-DNA glycosylase treatment, a first 18-cycle PCR used universal primers M1SS and BC2_uni_R on all cDNA. Concerning the study's data processing: For normalization, 1 million high-quality reads were randomly selected from each sample, with every read carrying a distinct molecular identifier. Reads with shared molecular identifiers were discarded instead of being binned into consensus sequences. MiTCR, run with a Q25 quality threshold and the strictest error-elimination algorithm, handled CDR3 identification, clonotype clustering and error correction. Lower-bound total TCR beta diversity was estimated with a nonparametric unseen species model using Euler transformation. In TCRdb, the public reads were trimmed at Q25 with fastp and aligned with MiXCR, with productive beta chains retained. Every CDR3 protein is listed once, alongside the most common genes and DNA of its rows. These V and J calls rely on TCRdb rather than the paper's analysis. Recorded for this sample are about 1.8 million distinct CDR3 sequences; just under 50% of them occurred a single time. The ten top clones hold about 2.1% of the sample.

The donors were roughly 40 Caucasian individuals from Russia, aged roughly 6 to 100 years, who were systemically healthy. Around 10 milliliters of peripheral blood were drawn from each donor into EDTA-treated Vacutainer tubes. Ficoll-Paque density-gradient centrifugation was used to isolate PBMCs, with at least 6 million obtained per sample. Total RNA, at least 6 micrograms per sample, was extracted from PBMCs with Trizol reagent. Naive CD45RAhigh/CD27high T cell percentages were measured by flow cytometry on a PBMC aliquot from every donor. This clonotype was obtained from a woman aged 40 to 55 in good health. The chain employs TRBV6-2 or TRBV6-3 and TRBJ2-1; TRBD2 aligns with 11 central bases. Material for sequencing was blood. The CDR3 amino acid sequence is: CASRVSGGAYNEQFF. The nucleotide sequence is given as TGTGCCAGCAGGGTTAGCGGGGGGGCCTACAATGAGCAGTTCTTC.